This TCR beta chain originates from a study of regulatory T cells in long-lasting Graves disease. Germline lookup yields CDR1 MNHNS and CDR2 SASEGT. Trimming pared 5 bases from V and 4 bases from J, leaving 18 bases between. The CDR3 totals 16 residues. Time point indicated: newly diagnosed GD, antithyroid drugs for less than 3 months. Extracted PBMC RNA gave rise to the TCR library. An endocrinology department in Xi'an, China, supplied the patients. Study-wide results and limits: When disease was persistent, TRBV28, TRBJ1-2 and TRBJ2-5 were the favored segments.

CDR3 regions were amplified by Arm-PCR using iRepertoire HTBI primers to build TCR beta libraries. A single record per CDR3 protein comes from TCRdb applying MiXCR to the multiplex PCR reads. The profile covers about 320,000 distinct CDR3 sequences, with about 20% appearing a single time and 35% to 45% taken by the ten largest. In this sample, this clonotype turned up many times. The target antigen is unknown. This sequence joins TRBV6-1 and TRBJ2-1, with D tentatively TRBD1 (5 bases). The sample here was peripheral blood mononuclear cells (PBMCs), taken at new diagnosis, from a patient treated with antithyroid drugs. This receptor was identified in a female donor with Graves disease. This CDR3 is CASSTPRQGLYNEQFF. CDR3 nucleotide sequence: TGTGCCAGCAGTACCCCCCGCCAGGGTCTTTACAATGAGCAGTTCTTC.